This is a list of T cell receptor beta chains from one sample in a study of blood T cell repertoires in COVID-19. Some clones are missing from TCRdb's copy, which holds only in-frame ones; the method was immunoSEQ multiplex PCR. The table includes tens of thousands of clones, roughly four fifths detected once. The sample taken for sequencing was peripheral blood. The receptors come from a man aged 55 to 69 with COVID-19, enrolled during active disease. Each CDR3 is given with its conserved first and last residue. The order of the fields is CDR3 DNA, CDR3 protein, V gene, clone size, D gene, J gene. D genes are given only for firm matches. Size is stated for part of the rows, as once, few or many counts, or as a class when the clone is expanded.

cdr3_nt: TGTGCACCGCGGGATCAGAACACCGGGGAGCTGTTTTTT
cdr3_aa: CAPRDQNTGELFF
v_call: TRBV6-5
clone_size: NA
d_call: NA
j_call: TRBJ2-2

cdr3_nt: TGTGCCATCAGTATCATGGCACCGGGACAGGGGTACGAGCAGTACTTC
cdr3_aa: CAISIMAPGQGYEQYF
v_call: TRBV10-3
clone_size: NA
d_call: TRBD1
j_call: TRBJ2-7

cdr3_nt: TGCGCCAGCAGTGAGTCCGTCTCAGGGTCCCAGCATTTT
cdr3_aa: CASSESVSGSQHF
v_call: TRBV10-2
clone_size: NA
d_call: NA
j_call: TRBJ1-5

cdr3_nt: TGTGCCAGCAGCTTGGACGGTCGTGAGCGGGAGTTCAGGAATGAGCAGTTCTTC
cdr3_aa: CASSLDGREREFRNEQFF
v_call: TRBV7-8
clone_size: NA
d_call: TRBD2
j_call: TRBJ2-1

cdr3_nt: TGTGCCTCCCGGCGGGAGCGAAGCACAGATACGCAGTATTTT
cdr3_aa: CASRRERSTDTQYF
v_call: TRBV7-8
clone_size: NA
d_call: TRBD2
j_call: TRBJ2-3

cdr3_nt: TGTGCCAGCAGCCACCCTGGAGGGCCAGCTAACTATGGCTACACCTTC
cdr3_aa: CASSHPGGPANYGYTF
v_call: TRBV7-9
clone_size: NA
d_call: NA
j_call: TRBJ1-2

cdr3_nt: TGTGCCTGGAGTGTTCGGGACACCATATATTTT
cdr3_aa: CAWSVRDTIYF
v_call: TRBV30
clone_size: NA
d_call: NA
j_call: TRBJ1-3

cdr3_nt: TGCGCCAGCAGCCAACGGACAGGGGGCTATAGCAATCAGCCCCAGCATTTT
cdr3_aa: CASSQRTGGYSNQPQHF
v_call: TRBV4-1
clone_size: few
d_call: TRBD1
j_call: TRBJ1-5

cdr3_nt: TGTGCCAGCAGCTCACAGGCGAACACTGAAGCTTTCTTT
cdr3_aa: CASSSQANTEAFF
v_call: TRBV6-2/TRBV6-3
clone_size: NA
d_call: NA
j_call: TRBJ1-1

cdr3_nt: TGCGCCGTGAGTCGCCCGGGATTCGGTAATTCACCCCTCCACTTT
cdr3_aa: CAVSRPGFGNSPLHF
v_call: TRBV10-1
clone_size: NA
d_call: NA
j_call: TRBJ1-6

cdr3_nt: TGTGCCAGCAGCTCACAACCACTGAACCGACCGGGCGAGCAGTACTTC
cdr3_aa: CASSSQPLNRPGEQYF
v_call: TRBV11-3
clone_size: NA
d_call: NA
j_call: TRBJ2-7

cdr3_nt: TGTGCCAGCAGCGTAGAGGCGGGAGGCGGGGAGACCCAGTACTTC
cdr3_aa: CASSVEAGGGETQYF
v_call: TRBV9
clone_size: NA
d_call: TRBD2
j_call: TRBJ2-5

cdr3_nt: TGTGCCAGCAGTTACTGGACAGGGGGGAACAATGAGCAGTTCTTC
cdr3_aa: CASSYWTGGNNEQFF
v_call: TRBV6-5
clone_size: once
d_call: TRBD1
j_call: TRBJ2-1

cdr3_nt: TGCAGCGTTGCCCCAGCGGGAGGGTCCTACGAGCAGTACTTC
cdr3_aa: CSVAPAGGSYEQYF
v_call: TRBV29-1
clone_size: NA
d_call: TRBD2
j_call: TRBJ2-7

cdr3_nt: TGTGCCAGCGGACAGGGGGCGTCCGGGGAGCTGTTTTTT
cdr3_aa: CASGQGASGELFF
v_call: TRBV3-1/TRBV3-2
clone_size: NA
d_call: TRBD1
j_call: TRBJ2-2

cdr3_nt: TGTGCCAGCAGCTTAAGGGAGGATGAGCAGTTCTTC
cdr3_aa: CASSLREDEQFF
v_call: TRBV13
clone_size: once
d_call: NA
j_call: TRBJ2-1

cdr3_nt: TGCAGTGCCAGTAGGTCGGGACAGGGGTACAATGAGCAGTTCTTC
cdr3_aa: CSASRSGQGYNEQFF
v_call: TRBV20-1
clone_size: NA
d_call: TRBD1
j_call: TRBJ2-1

cdr3_nt: TGCGCCAGCAGCTTGGCACGGAATGAGCAGTTCTTC
cdr3_aa: CASSLARNEQFF
v_call: TRBV5-1
clone_size: few
d_call: NA
j_call: TRBJ2-1

cdr3_nt: TGTGCCAGCAGCCCTGGAGGAAGCGGAGGTTACAATGAGCAGTTCTTC
cdr3_aa: CASSPGGSGGYNEQFF
v_call: TRBV3-1/TRBV3-2
clone_size: NA
d_call: NA
j_call: TRBJ2-1

cdr3_nt: TGTGCCAGCAGCGTATCATCGGGCACAGATACGCAGTATTTT
cdr3_aa: CASSVSSGTDTQYF
v_call: TRBV9
clone_size: NA
d_call: NA
j_call: TRBJ2-3

cdr3_nt: TGTGCCAGTACTATATCCCCGGGACTAGCGGGACTTGAGCAGTTCTTC
cdr3_aa: CASTISPGLAGLEQFF
v_call: TRBV19
clone_size: NA
d_call: TRBD2
j_call: TRBJ2-1

cdr3_nt: TGTGCCAGCAGACAGGGGGCGCTGGAGACCCAGTACTTC
cdr3_aa: CASRQGALETQYF
v_call: TRBV14
clone_size: NA
d_call: TRBD1
j_call: TRBJ2-5

cdr3_nt: TGCAGCGTCGGCGTCGGGGGGCAGAACACTGAAGCTTTCTTT
cdr3_aa: CSVGVGGQNTEAFF
v_call: TRBV29-1
clone_size: few
d_call: NA
j_call: TRBJ1-1

cdr3_nt: TGTGCCACTATGACGGAGGCGGGTTCACCCCTCCACTTT
cdr3_aa: CATMTEAGSPLHF
v_call: TRBV10-3
clone_size: NA
d_call: NA
j_call: TRBJ1-6

cdr3_nt: TGTGCCAGCAGCTTGGCCCAGGGCTCCTATAATTCACCCCTCCACTTT
cdr3_aa: CASSLAQGSYNSPLHF
v_call: TRBV5-6
clone_size: once
d_call: NA
j_call: TRBJ1-6

cdr3_nt: TGTGCCAGCAGCTTTAAGGGACAGGGGAGCAATGAGCAGTTCTTC
cdr3_aa: CASSFKGQGSNEQFF
v_call: TRBV7-9
clone_size: few
d_call: TRBD1
j_call: TRBJ2-1

cdr3_nt: TGCGCCAGCAGCTTGCCTACAGGAGGGAGCACAGATACGCAGTATTTT
cdr3_aa: CASSLPTGGSTDTQYF
v_call: TRBV5-1
clone_size: once
d_call: NA
j_call: TRBJ2-3

cdr3_nt: TGTGCCAGCAGCGCCCTCCCTAGCGGGAGTAATGAGCAGTTCTTC
cdr3_aa: CASSALPSGSNEQFF
v_call: TRBV9
clone_size: few
d_call: TRBD2
j_call: TRBJ2-1

cdr3_nt: TGTGCCAGCAGTGTGGACACTGGAAACACCATATATTTT
cdr3_aa: CASSVDTGNTIYF
v_call: TRBV2
clone_size: few
d_call: NA
j_call: TRBJ1-3